The clone carrying this T cell receptor beta chain was detected many times. Its cognate antigen is unknown. The data originate from a study of T-cell memory formation after mild COVID-19. Study-level background: Among the donors, TCR clusters were largely specific to each donor. Study-wide points: Balance between CD4 and CD8 was seen in clones contracting day 15 to 85, and a CD4+ lean was seen in later expanders.

The TCR alpha and TCR beta cDNA libraries, bearing sample barcodes and UMIs, were generated by 5'RACE using constant-segment primers. Via MiXCR, TCRdb re-called the 5' RACE reads, giving one row per CDR3 protein. There are about 250,000 distinct CDR3 sequences in the sample; about 20% occur only once, and roughly 23% lies in the top ten. Germline CDR1 is LGHDT and CDR2 is YNNKEL (reference sequence). The CDR3 contains 15 residues. V was shortened by 3 bases and J by 1 base, with 12 bases between the two germline ends. The clonotype comes from a man younger than 30 who had mild COVID-19 (a few samples of this study predate the infection). Cell type and time point are not known. The sequenced material came from PBMCs or a T cell subset sorted from them (not recorded which). The chain carries TRBV3-1 and TRBJ2-5; D is perhaps TRBD2 (7 bases). CDR3 amino acids: CASSHLRGGQETQYF. In nucleotides, the CDR3 is TGTGCCAGCAGCCATTTGAGGGGGGGCCAAGAGACCCAGTACTTC.